This TCR beta chain was identified in a study of T cells in localized non-small cell lung cancer. Looked up from germline, CDR1 is SGHRS and CDR2 is YFSETQ. This CDR3 has 14 residues. The V end lost 0 bases, the J end lost 3 bases, and 7 bases lay between the germline ends. Clones were sequenced by immunoSEQ multiplex PCR, and TCRdb holds only the in-frame ones, with some missing. The table includes approximately 70,000 clones, more than 80% detected once. This clone is classed as medium-sized. The chain uses TRBV5-1 and TRBJ1-3; D perhaps matches TRBD1 (6 bases). The TCR originated in a man between 35 and 75 years old with stage II lung adenocarcinoma. The sample here was PBMCs, taken before any cancer treatment. The CDR3 sequence: CASSLEQGGNTIYF. The CDR3 region has the DNA TGCGCCAGCAGCTTGGAACAGGGTGGAAACACCATATATTTT.